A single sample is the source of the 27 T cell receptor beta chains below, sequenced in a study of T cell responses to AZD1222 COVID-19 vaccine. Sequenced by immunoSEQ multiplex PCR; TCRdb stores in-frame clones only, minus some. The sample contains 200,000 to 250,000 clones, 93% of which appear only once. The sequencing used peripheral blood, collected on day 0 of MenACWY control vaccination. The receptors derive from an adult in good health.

The CDR3 bases are TGTGCCAGCAGCCAAGGGGCGGGACATAACACCGGGGAGCTGTTTTTT. It encodes CASSQGAGHNTGELFF. The V gene is TRBV14, the J gene TRBJ2-2; D is tentatively TRBD1 or TRBD2 (6 bases each). CDR3 length equals 16 residues. Trimming stripped 1 base from V and 2 bases from J, with 11 bases between. Germline V lookup: CDR1 SGHDN, CDR2 FVKESK.

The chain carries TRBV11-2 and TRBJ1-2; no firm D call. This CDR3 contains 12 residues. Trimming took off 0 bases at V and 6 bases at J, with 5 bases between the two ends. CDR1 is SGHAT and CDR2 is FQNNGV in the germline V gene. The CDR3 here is CASSLESNGYTF. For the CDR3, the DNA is TGTGCCAGCAGCTTAGAATCTAATGGCTACACCTTC.

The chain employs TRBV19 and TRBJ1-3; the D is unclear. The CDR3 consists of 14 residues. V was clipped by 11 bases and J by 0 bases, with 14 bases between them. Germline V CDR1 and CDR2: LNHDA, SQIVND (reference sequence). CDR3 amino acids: CASKPTVSGNTIYF. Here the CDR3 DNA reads TGTGCCTCCAAACCGACGGTCTCTGGAAACACCATATATTTT.

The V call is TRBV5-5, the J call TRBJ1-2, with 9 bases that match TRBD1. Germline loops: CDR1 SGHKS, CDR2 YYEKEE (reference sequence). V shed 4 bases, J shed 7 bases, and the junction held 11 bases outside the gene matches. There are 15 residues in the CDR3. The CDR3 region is CASSPPGQGISGYTF. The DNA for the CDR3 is TGTGCCAGCAGCCCACCGGGACAGGGTATAAGTGGCTACACCTTC.

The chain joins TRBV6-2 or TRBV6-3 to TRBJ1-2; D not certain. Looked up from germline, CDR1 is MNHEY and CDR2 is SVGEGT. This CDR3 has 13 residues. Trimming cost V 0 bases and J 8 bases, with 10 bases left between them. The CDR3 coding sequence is TGTGCCAGCAGTTACTCGCCGCCTGGCGGCTACACCTTC. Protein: CASSYSPPGGYTF.

CDR3 protein: CASSEDRGQVTDTQYF. For the CDR3, the DNA is TGTGCCAGCAGTGAAGACAGGGGGCAGGTTACAGATACGCAGTATTTT. V and J are TRBV2 and TRBJ2-3; 9 nucleotides align to TRBD1. The V gene's germline CDR1 is SNHLY and CDR2 FYNNEI. CDR3 size: 16 residues. The V gene end was trimmed by 1 base and the J gene end by 3 bases; junction bases not matched to a gene: 5.

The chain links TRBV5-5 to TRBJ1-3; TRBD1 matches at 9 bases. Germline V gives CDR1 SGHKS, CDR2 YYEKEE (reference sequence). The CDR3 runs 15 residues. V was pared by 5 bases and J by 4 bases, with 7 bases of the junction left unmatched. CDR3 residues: CASRLQGAVGNTIYF. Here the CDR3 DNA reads TGTGCCAGCAGGTTACAGGGGGCCGTGGGAAACACCATATATTTT.

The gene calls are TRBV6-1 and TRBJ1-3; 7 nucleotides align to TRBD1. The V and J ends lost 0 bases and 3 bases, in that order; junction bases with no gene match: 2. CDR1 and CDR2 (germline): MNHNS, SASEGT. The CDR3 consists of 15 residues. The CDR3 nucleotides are TGTGCCAGCAGTGAAGCAGGGGGCATTGGAAACACCATATATTTT. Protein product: CASSEAGGIGNTIYF.

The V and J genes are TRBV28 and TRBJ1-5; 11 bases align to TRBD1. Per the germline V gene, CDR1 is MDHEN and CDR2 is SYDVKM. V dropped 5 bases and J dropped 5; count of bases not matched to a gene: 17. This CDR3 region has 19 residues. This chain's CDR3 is CASSQAGTGGPSGYQPQHF. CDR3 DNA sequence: TGTGCCAGCAGTCAAGCCGGGACAGGGGGTCCGAGTGGCTATCAGCCCCAGCATTTT.

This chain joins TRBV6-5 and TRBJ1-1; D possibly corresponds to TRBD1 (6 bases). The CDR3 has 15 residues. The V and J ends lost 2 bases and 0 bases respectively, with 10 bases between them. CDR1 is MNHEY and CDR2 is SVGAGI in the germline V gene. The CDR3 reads CASSYVGQMNTEAFF. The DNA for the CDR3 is TGTGCCAGCAGTTACGTAGGACAGATGAACACTGAAGCTTTCTTT.

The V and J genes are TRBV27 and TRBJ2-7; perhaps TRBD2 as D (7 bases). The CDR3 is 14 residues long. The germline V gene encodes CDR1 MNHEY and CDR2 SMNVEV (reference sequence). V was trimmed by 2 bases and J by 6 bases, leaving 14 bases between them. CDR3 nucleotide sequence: TGTGCCAGCAGTTTAGGGGGAGGGGGGTCCGAGCAGTACTTC. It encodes CASSLGGGGSEQYF.

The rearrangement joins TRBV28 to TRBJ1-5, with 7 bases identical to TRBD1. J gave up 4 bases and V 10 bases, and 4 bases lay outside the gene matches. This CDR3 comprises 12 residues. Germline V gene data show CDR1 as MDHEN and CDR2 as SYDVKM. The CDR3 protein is CATRDSNQPQHF. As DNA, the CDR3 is TGTGCCACCCGGGACAGTAATCAGCCCCAGCATTTT.

The CDR3 sequence: CASSRTLAGGSTDTQYF. CDR3 coding DNA: TGTGCCAGCAGCCGTACACTAGCGGGGGGTAGCACAGATACGCAGTATTTT. V is TRBV5-4 and J is TRBJ2-3; TRBD2 aligns across 12 bases. The CDR3 is 17 amino acids. The germline gives CDR1 SGHNT, CDR2 YYREEE (reference sequence). With 4 bases clipped from V and 0 bases from J, the junction kept 6 bases outside the gene matches. The complete variable domain, with remaining parts taken from reference TRBV5-4 and TRBJ2-3, reads ETGVTQSPTHLIKTRGQQVTLRCSSQSGHNTVSWYQQALGQGPQFIFQYYREEENGRGNFPPRFSGLQFPNYSSELNVNALELDDSALYLCASSRTLAGGSTDTQYFGPGTRLTVL.

The CDR3, as DNA: TGTGCCTGGGCAATGGACAGGGGTAATTCACCCCTCCACTTT. Its translation: CAWAMDRGNSPLHF. V usage is TRBV30 and J usage is TRBJ1-6; TRBD1 matches 9 bases. The CDR3 covers 14 residues. V dropped 5 bases and J dropped 6; count of bases not matched to a gene: 5. The germline V gene has CDR1 GTSNPN and CDR2 SVGIG (reference sequence).

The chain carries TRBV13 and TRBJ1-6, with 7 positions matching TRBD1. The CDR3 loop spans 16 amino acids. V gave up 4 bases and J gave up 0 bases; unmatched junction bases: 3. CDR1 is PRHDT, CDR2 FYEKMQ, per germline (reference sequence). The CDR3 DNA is TGTGCCAGCAGCTCTCAGGGGGTCTCCTATAATTCACCCCTCCACTTT. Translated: CASSSQGVSYNSPLHF.

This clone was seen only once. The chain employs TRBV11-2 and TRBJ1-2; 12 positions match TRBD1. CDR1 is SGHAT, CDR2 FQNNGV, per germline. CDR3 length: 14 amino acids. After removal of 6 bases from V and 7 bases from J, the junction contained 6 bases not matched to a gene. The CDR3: CASSTGTGGVGYTF. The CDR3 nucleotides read TGTGCCAGCAGTACGGGGACAGGGGGCGTTGGCTACACCTTC.

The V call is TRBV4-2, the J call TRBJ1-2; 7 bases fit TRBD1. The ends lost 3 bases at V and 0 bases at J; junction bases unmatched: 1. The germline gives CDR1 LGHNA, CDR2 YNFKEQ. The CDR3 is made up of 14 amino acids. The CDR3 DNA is TGTGCCAGCAGCCACGGGACAGCTAACTATGGCTACACCTTC. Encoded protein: CASSHGTANYGYTF.

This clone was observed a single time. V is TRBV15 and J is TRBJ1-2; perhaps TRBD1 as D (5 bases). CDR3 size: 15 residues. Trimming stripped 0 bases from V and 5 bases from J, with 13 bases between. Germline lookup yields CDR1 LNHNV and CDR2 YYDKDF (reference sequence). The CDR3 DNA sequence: TGTGCCACCAGCAGAGACCGCGGGACGTGGTATGGCTACACCTTC. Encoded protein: CATSRDRGTWYGYTF. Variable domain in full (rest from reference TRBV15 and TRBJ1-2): DAMVIQNPRYQVTQFGKPVTLSCSQTLNHNVMYWYQQKSSQAPKLLFHYYDKDFNNEADTPDNFQSRRPNTSFCFLDIRSPGLGDTAMYLCATSRDRGTWYGYTFGSGTRLTVV.

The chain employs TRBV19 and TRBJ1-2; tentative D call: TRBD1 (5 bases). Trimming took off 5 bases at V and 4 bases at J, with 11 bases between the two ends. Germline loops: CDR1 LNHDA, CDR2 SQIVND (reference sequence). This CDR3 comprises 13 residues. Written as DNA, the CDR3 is TGTGCCAGTAGTCAGGAGGGGAGCTATGGCTACACCTTC. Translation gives CASSQEGSYGYTF.

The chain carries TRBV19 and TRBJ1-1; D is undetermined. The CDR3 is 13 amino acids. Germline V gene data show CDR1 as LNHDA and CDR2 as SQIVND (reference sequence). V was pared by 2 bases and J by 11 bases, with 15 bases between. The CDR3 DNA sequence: TGTGCCAGTAGTATAATAGGAAGCCGGAATGCTTTCTTT. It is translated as CASSIIGSRNAFF.

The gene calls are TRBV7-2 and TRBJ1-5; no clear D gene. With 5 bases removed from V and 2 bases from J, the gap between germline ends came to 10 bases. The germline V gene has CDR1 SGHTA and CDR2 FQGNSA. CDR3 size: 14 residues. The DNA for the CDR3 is TGTGCCAGCAGCGCCCAGGCAGGCAATCAGCCCCAGCATTTT. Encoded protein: CASSAQAGNQPQHF.

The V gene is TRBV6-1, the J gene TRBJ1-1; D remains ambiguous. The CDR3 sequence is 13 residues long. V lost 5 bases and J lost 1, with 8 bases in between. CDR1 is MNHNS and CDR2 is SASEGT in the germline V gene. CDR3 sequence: CASSWSKNTEAFF. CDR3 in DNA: TGTGCCAGCAGTTGGAGCAAGAACACTGAAGCTTTCTTT.

The chain's CDR3 is CATSREAGVGGYTF. CDR3 bases: TGTGCCACCAGCAGAGAAGCGGGGGTGGGTGGCTACACCTTC. The genes are TRBV15 and TRBJ1-2, with a possible D match to TRBD1 (5 bases). The CDR3 covers 14 residues. Trimming removed 0 bases at V and 7 bases at J, with 12 bases between. CDR1 and CDR2 (germline): LNHNV, YYDKDF (reference sequence).

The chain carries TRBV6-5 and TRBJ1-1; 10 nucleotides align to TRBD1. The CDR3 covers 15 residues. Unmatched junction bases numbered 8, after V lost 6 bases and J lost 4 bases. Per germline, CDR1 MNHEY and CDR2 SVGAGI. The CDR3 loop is CASSRQGALTTEAFF. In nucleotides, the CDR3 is TGTGCCAGCAGCCGACAGGGGGCGCTTACCACTGAAGCTTTCTTT.

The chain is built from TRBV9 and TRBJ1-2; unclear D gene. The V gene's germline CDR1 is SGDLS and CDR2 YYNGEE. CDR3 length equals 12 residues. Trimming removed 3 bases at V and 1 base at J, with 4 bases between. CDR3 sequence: CASSGVNYGYTF. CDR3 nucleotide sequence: TGTGCCAGCAGCGGAGTTAACTATGGCTACACCTTC. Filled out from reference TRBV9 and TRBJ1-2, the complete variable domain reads DSGVTQTPKHLITATGQRVTLRCSPRSGDLSVYWYQQSLDQGLQFLIQYYNGEERAKGNILERFSAQQFPDLHSELNLSSLELGDSALYFCASSGVNYGYTFGSGTRLTVV.

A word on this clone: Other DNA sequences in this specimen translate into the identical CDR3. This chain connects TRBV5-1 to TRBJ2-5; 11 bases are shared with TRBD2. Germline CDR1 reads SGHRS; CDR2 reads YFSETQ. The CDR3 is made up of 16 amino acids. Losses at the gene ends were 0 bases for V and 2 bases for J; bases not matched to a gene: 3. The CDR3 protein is CASSLGLAGGQETQYF. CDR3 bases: TGCGCCAGCAGCTTGGGCCTAGCGGGGGGTCAAGAGACCCAGTACTTC.

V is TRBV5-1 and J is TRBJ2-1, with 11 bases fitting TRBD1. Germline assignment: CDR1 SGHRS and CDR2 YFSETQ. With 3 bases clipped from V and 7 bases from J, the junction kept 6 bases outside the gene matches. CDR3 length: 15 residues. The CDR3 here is CASSYGQGALNEQFF. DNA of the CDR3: TGCGCCAGCAGCTACGGACAGGGGGCCCTTAATGAGCAGTTCTTC. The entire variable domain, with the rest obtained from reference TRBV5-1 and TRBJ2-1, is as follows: KAGVTQTPRYLIKTRGQQVTLSCSPISGHRSVSWYQQTPGQGLQFLFEYFSETQRNKGNFPGRFSGRQFSNSRSEMNVSTLELGDSALYLCASSYGQGALNEQFFGPGTRLTVL.